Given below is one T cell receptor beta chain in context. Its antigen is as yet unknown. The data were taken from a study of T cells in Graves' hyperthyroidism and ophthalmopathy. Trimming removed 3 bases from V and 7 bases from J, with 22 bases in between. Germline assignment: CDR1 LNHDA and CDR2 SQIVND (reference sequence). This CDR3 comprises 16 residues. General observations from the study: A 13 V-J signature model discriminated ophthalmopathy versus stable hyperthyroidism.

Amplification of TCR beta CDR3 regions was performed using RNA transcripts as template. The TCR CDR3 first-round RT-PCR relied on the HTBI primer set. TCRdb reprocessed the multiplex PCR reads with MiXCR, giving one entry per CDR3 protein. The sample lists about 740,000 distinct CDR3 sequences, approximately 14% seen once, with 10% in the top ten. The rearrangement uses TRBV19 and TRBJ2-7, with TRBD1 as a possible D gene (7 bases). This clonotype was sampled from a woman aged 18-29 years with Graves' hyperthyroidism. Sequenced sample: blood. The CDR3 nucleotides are TGTGCCAGTAGTATTCAACCGACAGGGACTTTAGGGGAGCAGTACTTC. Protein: CASSIQPTGTLGEQYF.